This passage covers 26 T cell receptor beta chains from one sample sequenced in a study of OX40 agonist ivuxolimab in advanced cancers. Generated by immunoSEQ multiplex PCR, the TCRdb table keeps only in-frame clones and is missing some. The sample has about 38,000 clones; around three quarters are singletons. The specimen was CD4+ or CD8+ T cells sorted from blood, collected in a trial of the OX40 agonist ivuxolimab. The origin of the receptors is an adult with an advanced solid tumor such as melanoma, head and neck, liver or kidney cancer.

The CDR3 DNA is TGTGCCACCAGCAGAGGAACCACTAATCAGCCCCAGCATTTT. This translates into CATSRGTTNQPQHF. The V gene is TRBV15, the J gene TRBJ1-5, with D hard to call. This CDR3 comprises 14 residues. Germline CDR1 reads LNHNV; CDR2 reads YYDKDF (reference sequence). Trimming cost V 1 base and J 4 bases, with 8 bases left between them.

This clone was detected only a few times. In DNA, the CDR3 is TGTGCCAGTAGTATGACACCCACTGGAGGGTACGGCTACACCTTC. This codes for CASSMTPTGGYGYTF. The gene calls are TRBV19 and TRBJ1-2; D remains ambiguous. In germline, CDR1 is LNHDA, CDR2 SQIVND (reference sequence). The CDR3 is 15 amino acids. V lost 3 bases and J 8 bases, leaving 19 bases between the germline ends.

The V gene is TRBV28, the J gene TRBJ2-6; maybe TRBD1 (6 bases). CDR1 is MDHEN and CDR2 is SYDVKM in the germline V gene. The V gene lost 8 bases and the J gene lost 2 bases, with 22 bases spanning the gap. CDR3 length: 18 residues. For the CDR3, the DNA is TGTGCCAGCCGGACAGTATGGTTCCTTGGCACTGGGGCCAACGTCCTGACTTTC. It specifies CASRTVWFLGTGANVLTF.

This clone was observed once. CDR3 DNA sequence: TGTGCCAGTAGTATAGAGGGACAGGGAACGTACGAGCAGTACTTC. Translation gives CASSIEGQGTYEQYF. The rearrangement joins TRBV19 to TRBJ2-7; 9 bases agree with TRBD1. This CDR3 spans 15 amino acids. Trimming at V came to 0 bases and at J to 4 bases, leaving 4 bases not matched to a gene. Germline CDR1 and CDR2: LNHDA and SQIVND (reference sequence).

The CDR3 coding sequence is TGCGCCAGCAGCCGGTCGGGACTAGCGGGAGAGACCCAGTACTTC. Translation gives CASSRSGLAGETQYF. This chain uses TRBV4-1 with TRBJ2-5, with 12 positions matching TRBD2. After removal of 4 bases from V and 4 bases from J, the junction contained 4 bases not matched to a gene. The CDR3 is made up of 15 amino acids. Germline lookup yields CDR1 MGHRA and CDR2 YSYEKL.

The chain carries TRBV7-2 and TRBJ2-1; D call uncertain. Germline CDR1 reads SGHTA; CDR2 reads FQGNSA. The ends were cut back, 4 bases at V and 7 bases at J, with 11 bases in the middle. This CDR3 spans 13 amino acids. CDR3 protein: CASSSISENEQFF. For the CDR3, the DNA is TGTGCCAGCAGCTCCATTTCCGAGAATGAGCAGTTCTTC.

A few counts support this clone. V and J are TRBV30 and TRBJ1-2; no reliable D call. The CDR3 is 13 amino acids. Germline CDR1 and CDR2: GTSNPN and SVGIG (reference sequence). Trimming shortened V by 2 bases and J by 4 bases, and 11 bases separated the two germline ends. In DNA, the CDR3 is TGTGCCTGGAGTCCGTCGCCCCTCTATGGCTACACCTTC. It translates to CAWSPSPLYGYTF.

This chain links TRBV6-1 with TRBJ2-1, with D possibly being TRBD1 (5 bases). V was pared by 2 bases and J by 2 bases, with 13 bases between. The CDR3 is 16 residues long. The germline CDR1 and CDR2 sequences are MNHNS and SASEGT. The chain's CDR3 is CASSEKRVGAYNEQFF. The CDR3 DNA sequence: TGTGCCAGCAGTGAAAAAAGGGTAGGGGCCTACAATGAGCAGTTCTTC.

This rearrangement joins TRBV11-1 to TRBJ2-7; 10 bases are a match to TRBD2. This CDR3 is built from 15 residues. J was trimmed by 3 bases and V by 5 bases; bases with no gene match: 7. Germline CDR1 and CDR2: SGHAT and FQDESV (reference sequence). Here the CDR3 DNA reads TGTGCCAGCAGCGAACTAGCGGGGACCATCTACGAGCAGTACTTC. Protein sequence: CASSELAGTIYEQYF.

This sequence joins TRBV4-1 and TRBJ2-5; tentative D call: TRBD1 (6 bases). V was pared by 2 bases and J by 2 bases, with 12 bases between. The CDR3 contains 15 residues. Looked up from germline, CDR1 is MGHRA and CDR2 is YSYEKL. The CDR3 sequence is CASSQSNREQETQYF. The CDR3 DNA reads TGCGCCAGCAGCCAATCGAACAGGGAGCAAGAGACCCAGTACTTC.

This clone has just a few counts. The rearrangement uses TRBV28 and TRBJ2-1; TRBD2 agrees at 9 bases. Germline lookup yields CDR1 MDHEN and CDR2 SYDVKM. V was clipped by 3 bases and J by 0 bases; unmatched bases: 15. CDR3 length equals 20 residues. The CDR3 here is CASSFPGTSLASSSYNEQFF. DNA of the CDR3: TGTGCCAGCAGTTTTCCCGGGACTAGCCTCGCTTCAAGCTCCTACAATGAGCAGTTCTTC. The entire variable domain, with the rest obtained from reference TRBV28 and TRBJ2-1, is as follows: DVKVTQSSRYLVKRTGEKVFLECVQDMDHENMFWYRQDPGLGLRLIYFSYDVKMKEKGDIPEGYSVSREKKERFSLILESASTNQTSMYLCASSFPGTSLASSSYNEQFFGPGTRLTVL.

The chain employs TRBV7-3 and TRBJ1-1; 7 bases match TRBD1. Trimming cost V 4 bases and J 7 bases; bases outside gene matches: 6. CDR1 and CDR2 (germline): SGHTA, FQGTGA. This CDR3 is built from 13 residues. The CDR3 DNA sequence: TGTGCCAGCAGCTCAGGGAGGGACAGTGAAGCTTTCTTT. It translates to CASSSGRDSEAFF.

The chain couples TRBV27 to TRBJ2-5, with TRBD1 as a possible D gene (5 bases). Germline assignment: CDR1 MNHEY and CDR2 SMNVEV (reference sequence). The CDR3 has 13 residues. The ends were cut back, 0 bases at V and 4 bases at J, with 6 bases in the middle. The CDR3 sequence is CASSLSRVETQYF. The CDR3 coding sequence is TGTGCCAGCAGTTTATCCAGGGTAGAGACCCAGTACTTC.

The chain has TRBV10-3 and TRBJ2-1, with 9 nucleotides matching TRBD2. The CDR3 has 12 residues. With V trimmed by 7 bases and J by 7 bases, 2 bases remained unmatched. CDR1 ENHRY and CDR2 SYGVKD come from the germline V gene. In DNA form, the CDR3 reads TGTGCCATCATGGGACTAGCTAATGAGCAGTTCTTC. Its protein is CAIMGLANEQFF.

The J gene is TRBJ1-4, the V gene TRBV11-2; D not certain. This CDR3 has 12 amino acids. The germline V gene has CDR1 SGHAT and CDR2 FQNNGV. V lost 8 bases and J lost 10, with 14 bases in between. CDR3 loop: CASGFDVGKLFF. The CDR3 DNA follows: TGTGCCAGCGGGTTTGACGTTGGAAAACTGTTTTTT. Looking up the rest from reference TRBV11-2 and TRBJ1-4 gives the full variable domain: EAGVAQSPRYKIIEKRQSVAFWCNPISGHATLYWYQQILGQGPKLLIQFQNNGVVDDSQLPKDRFSAERLKGVDSTLKIQPAKLEDSAVYLCASGFDVGKLFFGSGTQLSVL.

V and J are TRBV7-8 and TRBJ2-7, with 9 bases that match TRBD2. Germline V gene data show CDR1 as SGHVS and CDR2 as FQNEAQ. V was clipped by 2 bases and J by 3 bases; unmatched bases: 5. The CDR3 runs 15 residues. The CDR3 loop reads CASSLYSGRDYEQYF. CDR3 DNA: TGTGCCAGCAGCTTATATAGCGGGAGAGACTACGAGCAGTACTTC.

The chain links TRBV19 to TRBJ1-3; D remains unclear. Germline values: CDR1 LNHDA, CDR2 SQIVND (reference sequence). V was clipped by 5 bases and J by 0 bases, with 17 bases between them. The CDR3 is made up of 17 amino acids. The CDR3 nucleotides are TGTGCCAGTAGTCCATGGGAGGGTACGAGCTCTGGAAACACCATATATTTT. Amino acid sequence: CASSPWEGTSSGNTIYF.

The J gene is TRBJ2-2, the V gene TRBV2, with 8 bases matching TRBD2. The V segment lost 5 bases and the J segment 0 bases; nucleotides outside the gene matches: 2. Per the germline V gene, CDR1 is SNHLY and CDR2 is FYNNEI. This CDR3 contains 15 residues. CDR3 region: CASSQLAANTGELFF. As DNA, the CDR3 is TGTGCCAGCAGTCAACTAGCGGCGAACACCGGGGAGCTGTTTTTT.

V and J are TRBV30 and TRBJ2-7; TRBD2 aligns across 9 bases. Germline V lookup: CDR1 GTSNPN, CDR2 SVGIG (reference sequence). The CDR3 is 15 residues long. Losses at the gene ends were 4 bases for V and 5 bases for J; bases not matched to a gene: 12. The CDR3 DNA reads TGTGCCTGGAAAGGCGGGAGGGCCGTCGGGAACGAGCAGTACTTC. Residues: CAWKGGRAVGNEQYF. The full variable domain, with the rest looked up from reference TRBV30 and TRBJ2-7, is SQTIHQWPATLVQPVGSPLSLECTVEGTSNPNLYWYRQAAGRGLQLLFYSVGIGQISSEVPQNLSASRPQDRQFILSSKKLLLSDSGFYLCAWKGGRAVGNEQYFGPGTRLTVT.

The chain uses TRBV7-2 and TRBJ2-3, with D possibly being TRBD1 (5 bases). V shed 5 bases and J shed 7 bases, with 16 bases lying between them. Germline V gene sequence: CDR1 SGHTA, CDR2 FQGNSA. The CDR3 sequence is 14 residues long. CDR3 sequence reads: CASSPQGVPNTQYF. The CDR3 DNA follows: TGTGCCAGCAGCCCCCAGGGCGTCCCGAATACGCAGTATTTT.

The rearrangement links TRBV2 to TRBJ1-2; unclear D gene. Trimming pared 6 bases from V and 4 bases from J, leaving 6 bases between. Germline CDR1 is SNHLY and CDR2 is FYNNEI. The CDR3 has 11 amino acids. The CDR3 region has the DNA TGTGCCAGCAGCCCGACCTATGGCTACACCTTC. Residues: CASSPTYGYTF.

The V call is TRBV28, the J call TRBJ1-1, with TRBD1 matching over 9 bases. Trimming took 5 bases from V and 7 from J; bases not matched to a gene: 8. The germline CDR1 and CDR2 sequences are MDHEN and SYDVKM. This CDR3 spans 14 amino acids. DNA for the CDR3: TGTGCCAGCAGTATAACAGGGGGCCCTCATGAAGCTTTCTTT. Its translation is CASSITGGPHEAFF.

The chain employs TRBV4-3 and TRBJ1-1; D is possibly TRBD1 (5 bases). V gave up 4 bases and J gave up 5 bases, with 14 bases separating them. The CDR3 contains 14 residues. Germline CDR1 is LGHNA and CDR2 is YSLEER. The CDR3 loop is CASSPTGRRTEAFF. In DNA, the CDR3 is TGCGCCAGCAGCCCAACAGGACGACGAACTGAAGCTTTCTTT.

J is TRBJ1-3 and V is TRBV7-2, with D possibly matching TRBD1 (5 bases). This CDR3 spans 15 amino acids. The V end was cut by 3 bases, the J end by 4 bases, with 13 bases between. The germline gives CDR1 SGHTA, CDR2 FQGNSA. CDR3 sequence reads: CASSLDKGKGNTIYF. The CDR3 DNA reads TGTGCCAGCAGCTTGGACAAGGGGAAAGGAAACACCATATATTTT.

The chain has TRBV29-1 and TRBJ1-2; possible D gene TRBD1, 5 bases. The CDR3 covers 12 residues. The V gene lost 6 bases and the J gene lost 2 bases, with 10 bases spanning the gap. Germline V gene sequence: CDR1 SQVTM, CDR2 ANQGSEA. The CDR3 spells CSVSQGNYGYTF. The DNA for the CDR3 is TGCAGCGTCAGCCAGGGAAACTATGGCTACACCTTC.

This clone was detected only a few times. The V and J genes are TRBV18 and TRBJ2-1, with 7 bases fitting TRBD2. This CDR3 spans 16 amino acids. The trim removed 0 bases at V and 3 bases at J, leaving 5 bases unmatched. The germline V gene encodes CDR1 KGHSH and CDR2 LQKENI. The DNA for the CDR3 is TGTGCCAGCTCACCACCGAGCGGGAATGGCTACAATGAGCAGTTCTTC. It is translated as CASSPPSGNGYNEQFF. The variable domain in full, completed from reference TRBV18 and TRBJ2-1, reads NAGVMQNPRHLVRRRGQEARLRCSPMKGHSHVYWYRQLPEEGLKFMVYLQKENIIDESGMPKERFSAEFPKEGPSILRIQQVVRGDSAAYFCASSPPSGNGYNEQFFGPGTRLTVL.